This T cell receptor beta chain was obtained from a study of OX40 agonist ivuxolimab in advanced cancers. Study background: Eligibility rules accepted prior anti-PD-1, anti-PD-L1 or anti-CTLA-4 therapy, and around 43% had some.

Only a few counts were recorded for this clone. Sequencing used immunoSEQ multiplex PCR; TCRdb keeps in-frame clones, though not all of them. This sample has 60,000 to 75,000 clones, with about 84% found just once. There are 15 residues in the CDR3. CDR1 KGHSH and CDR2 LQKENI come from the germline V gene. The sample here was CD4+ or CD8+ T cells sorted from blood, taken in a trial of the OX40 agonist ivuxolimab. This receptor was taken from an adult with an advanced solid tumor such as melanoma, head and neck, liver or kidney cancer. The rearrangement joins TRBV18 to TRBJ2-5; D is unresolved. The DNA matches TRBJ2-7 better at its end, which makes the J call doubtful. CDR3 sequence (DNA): TGTGCCAGCTCACCACCGAGTGAGAGCTCCTACGAGCAGTACTTC. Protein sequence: CASSPPSESSYEQYF.